This T cell receptor (beta chain) was captured in a study of human T cells and chemical hapten exposure. Extraction yielded total RNA from whole blood (unfractionated). The library attached unique molecular identifiers to individual cDNA molecules. In the authors' workflow: Per-sample TCR counts ranged from about 20,000 to 700,000, median around 100,000. TCRdb re-analysed the 5' RACE reads in MiXCR, keeping a single row per CDR3 protein. These V and J calls are TCRdb output, not the study's own analysis. The sample includes around 140,000 distinct CDR3 sequences, 4.1% of them seen just once. Study observations and caveats: Counts of TCRs above 1 in 1000 frequency stayed unchanged with DPC sensitization.

Germline CDR1 MNHNS, CDR2 SASEGT. After removal of 6 bases from V and 4 bases from J, the junction contained 10 bases not matched to a gene. There are 16 residues in the CDR3. This clonotype has at least ten counts. Its antigen remains unidentified. The clonotype originates from a female donor in good health. The chain has TRBV6-1 and TRBJ2-2; 8 bases map to TRBD1. CDR3 in amino acids: CASSHPDRGGTGELFF. For the CDR3, the DNA is TGTGCCAGCAGCCACCCCGACAGGGGAGGCACCGGGGAGCTGTTTTTT.